The 25 T cell receptor beta chains reported below all come from one sample, sequenced in a study of identical twins. TCRdb processed the 5' RACE reads anew with MiXCR; each CDR3 protein has one entry. The table records approximately 690,000 distinct CDR3 sequences, 6.1% of them present only once. The sequenced material came from naive T cells sorted from blood. Receptor source: a man between 18 and 35 years old in good health.

This rearrangement joins TRBV7-9 to TRBJ1-1; TRBD1 agrees at 8 bases. V gave up 5 bases and J gave up 4 bases; unmatched junction bases: 9. CDR1 SEHNR and CDR2 FQNEAQ come from the germline V gene (reference sequence). This CDR3 has 15 residues. The CDR3 loop reads CASSIAGQGGTEAFF. CDR3 DNA sequence: TGTGCCAGCAGCATCGCCGGACAGGGCGGCACTGAAGCTTTCTTT.

Many counts were recorded for this clonotype. The chain uses TRBV10-3 and TRBJ1-3; D might be TRBD1 (5 bases). Germline V gene lookup returns CDR1 ENHRY and CDR2 SYGVKD. This CDR3 is 15 amino acids long. V lost 0 bases to trimming and J lost 7 bases, with 13 bases between them. DNA of the CDR3: TGTGCCATCAGTGAGTCGACAGAGCCCTTTAACACCATATATTTT. It translates to CAISESTEPFNTIYF.

This clonotype showed up many times. The chain carries TRBV15 and TRBJ1-4; a weak D match, TRBD1 (5 bases). The CDR3 length is 16 residues. V was shortened by 4 bases and J by 3 bases, with 15 bases between the two germline ends. Germline V gives CDR1 LNHNV, CDR2 YYDKDF (reference sequence). The chain's CDR3 is CATSTGRGPANEKLFF. DNA of the CDR3: TGTGCCACCAGCACCGGAAGGGGACCGGCTAATGAAAAACTGTTTTTT.

The chain joins TRBV20-1 to TRBJ1-2; a weak D match, TRBD1 (5 bases). Germline V gene lookup returns CDR1 DFQATT and CDR2 SNEGSKA (reference sequence). V was cut by 0 bases and J by 8 bases, with 22 bases left in between. There are 16 residues in the CDR3. As DNA, the CDR3 is TGCAGTGCTAGAGACATCCGGCGGGGGGGATTGAGAGGCTACACCTTC. Protein: CSARDIRRGGLRGYTF.

There are many counts of this clonotype. The chain recombines TRBV10-3 with TRBJ2-3, with 8 bases identical to TRBD2. This CDR3 has 14 residues. V trimming: 11 bases; J trimming: 0 bases; junction bases outside the gene matches: 7. In germline, CDR1 is ENHRY, CDR2 SYGVKD. CDR3 residues: CAVRLALSTDTQYF. The CDR3 DNA is TGTGCCGTCCGACTAGCGTTAAGCACAGATACGCAGTATTTT.

This clonotype was detected many times. The chain employs TRBV12-3 or TRBV12-4 and TRBJ2-3; the D call may be TRBD1 or TRBD2 (5 bases each). Trimming cost V 5 bases and J 0 bases, with 15 bases left between them. The CDR3 is 16 residues long. The CDR3 reads CASSLKLGESTDTQYF. DNA of the CDR3: TGTGCCAGCAGTCTAAAACTAGGGGAAAGCACAGATACGCAGTATTTT.

The genes are TRBV7-6 and TRBJ2-6; perhaps TRBD1 as D (6 bases). The CDR3 runs 19 residues. Looked up from germline, CDR1 is SGHVS and CDR2 is FNYEAQ. Trimming removed 1 base at V and 0 bases at J, with 16 bases between. The CDR3 spells CASSLEGGPYFSGANVLTF. The CDR3 nucleotides are TGTGCCAGCAGCTTAGAAGGGGGACCTTATTTCTCTGGGGCCAACGTCCTGACTTTC.

The chain links TRBV4-1 to TRBJ1-5, with D unclear. Trimming removed 4 bases from V and 4 bases from J, with 11 bases in between. The germline V gene encodes CDR1 MGHRA and CDR2 YSYEKL. The CDR3 consists of 14 residues. The chain's CDR3 is CASSLSRENQPQHF. The CDR3 DNA reads as TGCGCCAGCAGCCTCTCCCGGGAGAATCAGCCCCAGCATTTT.

This clonotype was seen a few times. The chain is built from TRBV30 and TRBJ2-4, with D tentatively TRBD2 (5 bases). This CDR3 spans 13 amino acids. V lost 2 bases and J lost 7, with 12 bases in between. Germline V gives CDR1 GTSNPN, CDR2 SVGIG (reference sequence). The chain's CDR3 is CAWSTGGWNIQYF. The CDR3 coding sequence is TGTGCCTGGAGTACTGGCGGGTGGAACATTCAGTACTTC.

This clonotype was recorded many times. The J gene is TRBJ1-3, the V gene TRBV12-3 or TRBV12-4, with D uncertain. V dropped 2 bases and J dropped 0 bases, with 14 bases sitting between them. This CDR3 region has 17 residues. CDR3 sequence (DNA): TGTGCCAGCAGTTTATCCACGGGGAGAAACTCTGGAAACACCATATATTTT. Its translation: CASSLSTGRNSGNTIYF.

In its sample, this clonotype was seen a few times. The chain has TRBV12-3 or TRBV12-4 and TRBJ2-3; 8 nucleotides match TRBD2. Unmatched junction bases numbered 12, after V lost 5 bases and J lost 2 bases. The length of the CDR3 is 17 residues. CDR3 in DNA: TGTGCCAGCAGTCCATCCGAGCGGGAGCCCTACACAGATACGCAGTATTTT. It translates to CASSPSEREPYTDTQYF.

This clonotype was recorded at least ten times. The CDR3 loop is CASSLSYSHEQYV. The CDR3 DNA sequence: TGTGCCAGCAGTCTCTCCTACAGCCACGAGCAGTACGTC. The J gene is TRBJ2-7, the V gene TRBV12-3 or TRBV12-4; D unresolved. V shed 5 bases and J shed 5 bases, with 13 bases lying between them. The CDR3 covers 13 residues.

The V and J genes are TRBV12-5 and TRBJ2-1; TRBD1 or TRBD2 may be the D gene (5 bases each). Germline V gene lookup returns CDR1 LGHNT and CDR2 FRNRAP. The CDR3 contains 14 residues. V was shortened by 5 bases and J by 4 bases, with 12 bases between the two germline ends. CDR3 sequence (DNA): TGTGCTAGTGGTCTCGGGACGGCATACAATGAGCAGTTCTTC. Its protein product is CASGLGTAYNEQFF.

The rearrangement uses TRBV4-1 and TRBJ2-5; D gene unclear. CDR1 and CDR2 (germline): MGHRA, YSYEKL. The CDR3 loop spans 14 amino acids. V was shortened by 0 bases and J by 4 bases, with 9 bases between the two germline ends. DNA of the CDR3: TGCGCCAGCAGCCAAGAATCCGGAACAGAGACCCAGTACTTC. Protein product: CASSQESGTETQYF.

At least ten counts were recorded for this clonotype. The V and J genes are TRBV20-1 and TRBJ1-1; TRBD1 is a possible D gene (6 bases). The CDR3 contains 13 residues. V lost 5 bases and J 1 base, leaving 11 bases between the germline ends. From germline, CDR1 is DFQATT and CDR2 SNEGSKA (reference sequence). CDR3 coding DNA: TGCAGTGCTCCTGACAGGAGGAACACTGAAGCTTTCTTT. Translated: CSAPDRRNTEAFF.

The chain employs TRBV30 and TRBJ2-1, with D possibly TRBD2 on 5 matching bases. V lost 5 bases and J 5 bases, leaving 10 bases between the germline ends. From germline, CDR1 is GTSNPN and CDR2 SVGIG (reference sequence). This CDR3 is built from 12 residues. This CDR3 is CAWAGMNNEQFF. CDR3 DNA sequence: TGTGCCTGGGCCGGGATGAACAATGAGCAGTTCTTC.

Many counts were recorded for this clonotype. CDR3 sequence (DNA): TGTGCCATCAGTGACAGGGGGCGGGCTGAAGCTTTCTTT. This gives the protein CAISDRGRAEAFF. The chain employs TRBV10-3 and TRBJ1-1; 8 nucleotides agree with TRBD1. The CDR3 loop spans 13 amino acids. The J segment lost 6 bases and the V segment lost 3 bases, leaving 3 bases of the junction unmatched. Germline V gene sequence: CDR1 ENHRY, CDR2 SYGVKD.

The gene calls are TRBV7-2 and TRBJ2-5; a possible D gene is TRBD2 (5 bases). Deletions cut 5 bases from V and 5 bases from J, with 24 bases between. This CDR3 region has 17 residues. The V gene's germline CDR1 is SGHTA and CDR2 FQGNSA. CDR3 region: CASSHPPIGSGVETQYF. DNA for the CDR3: TGTGCCAGCAGCCATCCACCGATCGGGTCCGGGGTGGAGACCCAGTACTTC.

This clonotype was found a few times. J is TRBJ1-4 and V is TRBV5-5; D is unclear. The germline V and J ends were trimmed by 2 bases and 3 bases, with 11 bases remaining between them. The CDR3 length is 15 residues. Germline V gene data show CDR1 as SGHKS and CDR2 as YYEKEE (reference sequence). CDR3 bases: TGTGCCAGCAGCTTACCGGACGAGGCTAATGAAAAACTGTTTTTT. Translating it yields CASSLPDEANEKLFF.

This clonotype has ten or more counts. This chain links TRBV10-2 with TRBJ2-7, with D unclear. CDR1 WSHSY and CDR2 SAAADI come from the germline V gene. The CDR3 loop spans 11 amino acids. V was shortened by 8 bases and J by 5 bases, with 10 bases between the two germline ends. The DNA of the CDR3 is TGCGCCAGCCCGGGCCCTCACGAGCAGTACGTC. Its protein product is CASPGPHEQYV.

This clonotype has just a few counts. The V call is TRBV16, the J call TRBJ2-6, with D possibly being TRBD2 (6 bases). The V end lost 2 bases, the J end lost 2 bases, and 7 bases lay between the germline ends. Germline values: CDR1 KGHSY, CDR2 FQNENV. There are 15 residues in the CDR3. CDR3 sequence (DNA): TGTGCCAGCAGCCAAGGGGGGACTGGGGCCAACGTCCTGACTTTC. It encodes CASSQGGTGANVLTF.

A few counts support this clonotype. V is TRBV4-2 and J is TRBJ1-1; TRBD1 might be the D (6 bases). CDR1 is LGHNA and CDR2 is YNFKEQ in the germline V gene. Between the trimmed V and J ends, which lost 0 bases and 4 bases, there was a span of 15 bases. The CDR3 sequence is 16 residues long. The CDR3 region is CASSQERPGAGTEAFF. CDR3 sequence (DNA): TGTGCCAGCAGCCAAGAACGGCCAGGGGCCGGCACTGAAGCTTTCTTT.

At least ten counts were recorded for this clonotype. This chain connects TRBV27 to TRBJ2-7, with 7 bases identical to TRBD1. CDR3 size: 15 residues. Losses at the gene ends were 5 bases for V and 2 bases for J; bases not matched to a gene: 9. Germline loops: CDR1 MNHEY, CDR2 SMNVEV (reference sequence). CDR3 in amino acids: CASSPGGRAPYEQYF. As DNA, the CDR3 is TGTGCCAGCAGTCCAGGGGGACGTGCACCCTACGAGCAGTACTTC.

This clonotype was counted a few times. This rearrangement joins TRBV5-1 to TRBJ2-5; 7 nucleotides align to TRBD2. The length of the CDR3 is 16 residues. Germline values: CDR1 SGHRS, CDR2 YFSETQ. Unmatched junction bases numbered 10, after V lost 0 bases and J lost 5 bases. This chain's CDR3 is CASSLEAGISSETQYF. CDR3 coding DNA: TGCGCCAGCAGCTTGGAAGCGGGAATATCCAGCGAGACCCAGTACTTC.

The V and J genes are TRBV10-3 and TRBJ1-6, with 7 bases identical to TRBD1. Germline V gene data show CDR1 as ENHRY and CDR2 as SYGVKD. This CDR3 contains 17 residues. J gave up 0 bases and V 3 bases, and 5 bases lay outside the gene matches. The chain's CDR3 is CAISDQQGSSYNSPLHF. The CDR3 bases are TGTGCCATCAGTGACCAACAGGGGAGCTCCTATAATTCACCCCTCCACTTT.